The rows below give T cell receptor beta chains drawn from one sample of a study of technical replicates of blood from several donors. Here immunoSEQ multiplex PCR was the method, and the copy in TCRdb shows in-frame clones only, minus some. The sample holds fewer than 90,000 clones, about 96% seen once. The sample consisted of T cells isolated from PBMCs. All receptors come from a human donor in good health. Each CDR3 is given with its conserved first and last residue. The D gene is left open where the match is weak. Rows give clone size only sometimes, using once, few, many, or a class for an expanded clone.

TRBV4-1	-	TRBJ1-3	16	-	CASSPRAGEPGNTIYF	TGCGCCAGCAGCCCCCGGGCAGGGGAACCTGGAAACACCATATATTTT
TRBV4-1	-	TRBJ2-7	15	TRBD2	CASSFRTSGRVEQYF	TGCGCCAGCAGCTTTCGGACTAGCGGGAGGGTAGAGCAGTACTTC
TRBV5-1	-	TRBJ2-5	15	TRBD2	CASSLTLAGGETQYF	TGCGCCAGCAGCCTCACTCTAGCGGGAGGGGAGACCCAGTACTTC
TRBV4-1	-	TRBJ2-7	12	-	CASSQVRGEQYF	TGCGCCAGCAGCCAAGTCCGGGGGGAGCAGTACTTC
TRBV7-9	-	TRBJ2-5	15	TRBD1	CASSLEQGAGETQYF	TGTGCCAGCAGCTTAGAGCAGGGGGCTGGGGAGACCCAGTACTTC
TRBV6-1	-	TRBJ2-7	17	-	CASSEDPPWPATYEQYF	TGTGCCAGCAGTGAAGACCCACCCTGGCCCGCCACCTACGAGCAGTACTTC
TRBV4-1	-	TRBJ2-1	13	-	CASSEGSYNEQFF	TGCGCCAGCAGTGAGGGTAGCTACAATGAGCAGTTCTTC
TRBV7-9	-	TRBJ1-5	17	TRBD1	CASSRSGQAGGNQPQHF	TGTGCCAGCAGCCGCTCGGGACAGGCAGGGGGCAATCAGCCCCAGCATTTT
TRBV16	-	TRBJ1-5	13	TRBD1	CASSQWTGQPQHF	TGTGCCAGCAGCCAATGGACAGGACAGCCCCAGCATTTT
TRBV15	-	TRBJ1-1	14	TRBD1	CATRDRGQGILAFF	TGTGCCACCAGGGACCGGGGACAGGGTATACTAGCTTTCTTT
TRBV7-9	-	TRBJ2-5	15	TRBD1	CASSPPEDRQETQYF	TGTGCCAGCAGCCCCCCTGAGGACAGGCAAGAGACCCAGTACTTC
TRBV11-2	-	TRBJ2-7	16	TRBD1	CASSPYDRVLIYEQYF	TGTGCCAGCAGCCCATACGACAGGGTGTTAATCTACGAGCAGTACTTC
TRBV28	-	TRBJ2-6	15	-	CASSPDSSGANVLTF	TGTGCCAGCAGTCCGGACAGCTCTGGGGCCAACGTCCTGACTTTC
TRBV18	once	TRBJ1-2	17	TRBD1	CASSLGADRAKDYGYTF	TGTGCCAGCTCGCTTGGGGCAGACAGGGCCAAGGACTATGGCTACACCTTC
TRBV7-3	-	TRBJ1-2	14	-	CASSFEGFDYGYTF	TGTGCCAGCAGCTTCGAGGGATTTGACTATGGCTACACCTTC
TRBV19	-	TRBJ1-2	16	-	CASVEAPLRRNYGYTF	TGTGCCAGTGTCGAAGCGCCCTTACGAAGGAACTATGGCTACACCTTC
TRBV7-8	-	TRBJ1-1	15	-	CASSLEPGLNTEAFF	TGTGCCAGCAGCTTAGAACCAGGGTTGAACACTGAAGCTTTCTTT
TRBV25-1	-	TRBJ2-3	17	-	CASSELGLNFLTDTQYF	TGTGCCAGCAGTGAATTGGGACTCAACTTCCTCACAGATACGCAGTATTTT
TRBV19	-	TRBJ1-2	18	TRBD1	CASSISRGPTGSTSGYTF	TGTGCCAGTAGTATTTCGAGGGGGCCGACAGGGAGTACTTCCGGCTACACCTTC
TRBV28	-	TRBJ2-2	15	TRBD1	CASSEDRVSTGELFF	TGTGCCAGCAGTGAAGACAGGGTTAGCACCGGGGAGCTGTTTTTT
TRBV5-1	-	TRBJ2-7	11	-	CASSQIYEQYF	TGCGCCAGCAGCCAAATCTACGAGCAGTACTTC
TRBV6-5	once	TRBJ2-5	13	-	CASSQGPIETQYF	TGTGCCAGCAGCCAGGGCCCTATAGAGACCCAGTACTTC
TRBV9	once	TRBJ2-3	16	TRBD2	CASSISGGISTDTQYF	TGTGCCAGCAGCATTAGCGGGGGGATTAGCACAGATACGCAGTATTTT
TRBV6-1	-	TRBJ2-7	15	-	CASRVAGLLSYEQYF	TGTGCCAGCAGAGTTGCAGGCCTGCTCTCCTACGAGCAGTACTTC
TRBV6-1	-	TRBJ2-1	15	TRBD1	CASRNRQGTYNEQFF	TGTGCCAGCAGAAACAGACAGGGGACCTACAATGAGCAGTTCTTC
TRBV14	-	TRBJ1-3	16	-	CASSQLTTGFGNTIYF	TGTGCCAGCAGCCAACTAACTACAGGGTTTGGAAACACCATATATTTT
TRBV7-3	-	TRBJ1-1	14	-	CASSLRGRDGEAFF	TGTGCCAGCAGCCTCCGAGGGAGGGACGGTGAAGCTTTCTTT
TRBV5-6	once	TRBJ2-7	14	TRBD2	CASSGTSGAYEQYF	TGTGCCAGCAGCGGGACTAGCGGGGCCTACGAGCAGTACTTC
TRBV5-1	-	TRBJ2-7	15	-	CASSLAGRDWYEQYF	TGCGCCAGCAGCTTGGCCGGACGGGACTGGTACGAGCAGTACTTC
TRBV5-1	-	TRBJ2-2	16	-	CASSAGIKVNPGELFF	TGCGCCAGCAGCGCAGGGATCAAAGTTAATCCCGGGGAGCTGTTTTTT
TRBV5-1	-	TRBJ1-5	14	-	CASSQGTGAVPQHF	TGCGCCAGCAGCCAGGGGACGGGCGCAGTTCCCCAGCATTTT
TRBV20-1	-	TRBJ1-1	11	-	CSAGGAAEAFF	TGCAGTGCTGGAGGGGCCGCTGAAGCTTTCTTT
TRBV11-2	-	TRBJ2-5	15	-	CASSLDVQGLETQYF	TGTGCCAGCAGCTTGGACGTACAGGGTTTGGAGACCCAGTACTTC
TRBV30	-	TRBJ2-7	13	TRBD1	CAGSRGHTYEQYF	TGTGCCGGTTCCAGGGGGCATACCTACGAGCAGTACTTC
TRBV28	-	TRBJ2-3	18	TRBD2	CASSLHIGLADSTDTQYF	TGTGCCAGCAGTTTGCACATAGGACTAGCAGATAGCACAGATACGCAGTATTTT
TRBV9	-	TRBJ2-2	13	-	CASSILLEGELFF	TGTGCCAGCAGCATTCTGTTAGAGGGCGAGCTGTTTTTT
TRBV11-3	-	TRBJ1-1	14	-	CASSLGGRSGEAFF	TGTGCCAGCAGCTTAGGGGGTCGATCAGGGGAGGCTTTCTTT
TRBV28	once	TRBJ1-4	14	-	CASSATTGGEKLFF	TGTGCCAGCAGTGCCACGACAGGTGGTGAAAAACTGTTTTTT
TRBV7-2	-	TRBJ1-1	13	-	CASSPGWDTEAFF	TGTGCCAGCTCTCCGGGTTGGGACACTGAAGCTTTCTTT
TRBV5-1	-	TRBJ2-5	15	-	CASSLVRQTQETQYF	TGCGCCAGCAGCTTAGTCCGGCAGACTCAAGAGACCCAGTACTTC
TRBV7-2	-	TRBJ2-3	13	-	CASSPEVTDTQYF	TGTGCCAGCAGCCCAGAGGTCACAGATACGCAGTATTTT
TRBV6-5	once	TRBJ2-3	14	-	CATATGPSTDTQYF	TGTGCCACGGCGACGGGTCCTAGCACAGATACGCAGTATTTT
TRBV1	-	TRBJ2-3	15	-	CTSSPQTPRADTQYF	TGCACCAGCAGCCCCCAGACCCCCAGGGCAGATACGCAGTATTTT
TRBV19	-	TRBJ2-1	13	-	CASSIAPYNEQFF	TGTGCCAGTAGTATAGCCCCTTACAATGAGCAGTTCTTC
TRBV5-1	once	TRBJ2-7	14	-	CASSGYRGGYEQYF	TGCGCCAGCAGTGGGTACAGGGGGGGATACGAGCAGTACTTC
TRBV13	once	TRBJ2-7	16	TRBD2	CASSLGTSGRSGEQYF	TGTGCCAGCAGCTTAGGCACTAGCGGGAGGTCTGGGGAGCAGTACTTC
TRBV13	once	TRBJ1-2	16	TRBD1	CASSMDRGFVLYGYTF	TGTGCCAGCAGCATGGACAGGGGGTTTGTACTCTATGGCTACACCTTC
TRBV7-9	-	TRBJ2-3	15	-	CASSLPGQLTDTQYF	TGTGCCAGCAGCTTACCCGGACAGCTCACAGATACGCAGTATTTT
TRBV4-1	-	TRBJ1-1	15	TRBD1	CASSQRTGTGTEAFF	TGCGCCAGCAGCCAAAGAACCGGGACAGGGACTGAAGCTTTCTTT
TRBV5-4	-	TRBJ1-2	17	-	CASSLSGAQVSFSGYTF	TGTGCCAGCAGCTTGTCAGGGGCTCAAGTCAGCTTTAGTGGCTACACCTTC